This T cell receptor (beta chain) was identified during a study of T-cell reconstitution after alpha-beta-depleted transplantation in children (dated by TCRdb to about 2016). Regarding the study in general: Using TCR repertoire profiling, the study quantitatively followed how T-cell immune reconstitution unfolded in children after TCRalphabeta/CD19-depleted allogeneic hematopoietic cell transplantation. What the authors observed across the whole study: In some patients, the high TCRbeta diversity seen at day 60 was put down to recipient T cells and intrathymic progenitors that had survived conditioning. The frequencies of hyperexpanded clones fell over the following months, and after one year, T-cell counts and TCRbeta diversity were mostly attributed to newly produced T cells. Apparently early alphabetaT-cell count recovery about two months after transplant reportedly relied on only several hundred rapidly expanded clones derived from non-depleted graft cells.

Ten or more counts support this clonotype. Its cognate antigen has yet to be identified. A read error may produce the germline difference seen at one junction end. From a lookup of the germline V gene (reference sequence), CDR1 and CDR2 are SEHNR and FQNEAQ. The CDR3 measures 14 amino acids from cysteine to phenylalanine. The retained sequence is limited to the CDR3, 42 bases, with the frame set at the first base. The sample's treatment or condition, from its label and the paper: allogeneic hematopoietic cell transplantation with graft depleted of TCRalphabeta T cells and CD19 B cells. Transplant recipients were children who received TCRalphabeta/CD19-depleted allogeneic hematopoietic cell grafts. Library preparation was by PCR. Sequenced on an Illumina HiSeq 2500. TCR library preparation used molecular barcoding, with unique molecular identifiers applied to normalize quantification of the TCRbeta repertoire. Using fastp at Q25 and MiXCR, TCRdb reprocessed the public reads and kept productive beta chains. Identical CDR3 protein sequences are pooled into one entry, listed with their most common genes and DNA. Present in this sample are around 450,000 distinct CDR3 sequences, roughly a tenth of which were seen just once. The top ten clones comprise about 2.1% of the sample.

The rearrangement joined TRBV7-9 to TRBJ2-1; 15 bases in between match TRBD2. The TCR sequence derives from a child aged 2 to 10 with inherited bone marrow failure, due to receive a stem cell transplant. Sequencing was performed on PBMCs, taken before TCRalphabeta/CD19-depleted stem cell transplant. The CDR3: CASRDGQGLAGGVF. The bases are TGTGCCAGCAGGGACGGACAGGGACTAGCGGGAGGTGTCTTC.